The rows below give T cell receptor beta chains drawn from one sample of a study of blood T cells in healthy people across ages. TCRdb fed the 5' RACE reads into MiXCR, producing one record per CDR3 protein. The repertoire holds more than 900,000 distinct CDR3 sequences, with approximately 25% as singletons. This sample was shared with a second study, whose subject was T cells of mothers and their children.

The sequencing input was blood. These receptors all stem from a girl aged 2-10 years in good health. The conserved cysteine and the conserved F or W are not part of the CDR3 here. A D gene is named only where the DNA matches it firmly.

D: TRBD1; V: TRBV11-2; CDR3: ASSLDESGTGTYETQY
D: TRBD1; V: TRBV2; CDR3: ASSRWDRLDQPQH
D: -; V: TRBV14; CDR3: ASSQGGPSYEQY
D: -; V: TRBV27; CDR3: ASSLDGTGIRELF
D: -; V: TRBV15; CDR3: ATSREVEMETQY
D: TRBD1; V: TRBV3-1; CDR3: ASSRGPYEQY
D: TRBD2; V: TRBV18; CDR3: ASSPGLATSRETQY
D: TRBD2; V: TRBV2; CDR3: ASHLASGRAVNEQY
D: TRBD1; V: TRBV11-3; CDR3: ASSTGVKNIQY
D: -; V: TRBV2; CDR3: ASKQGGGTEAF
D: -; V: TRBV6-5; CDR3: ASRPTGYYNEQL
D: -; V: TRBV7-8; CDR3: ASSQMALSLSTEAF
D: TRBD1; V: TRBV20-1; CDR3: SASAGTGGTEAF
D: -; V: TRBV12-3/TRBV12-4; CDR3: ASSQWFQYQPQH